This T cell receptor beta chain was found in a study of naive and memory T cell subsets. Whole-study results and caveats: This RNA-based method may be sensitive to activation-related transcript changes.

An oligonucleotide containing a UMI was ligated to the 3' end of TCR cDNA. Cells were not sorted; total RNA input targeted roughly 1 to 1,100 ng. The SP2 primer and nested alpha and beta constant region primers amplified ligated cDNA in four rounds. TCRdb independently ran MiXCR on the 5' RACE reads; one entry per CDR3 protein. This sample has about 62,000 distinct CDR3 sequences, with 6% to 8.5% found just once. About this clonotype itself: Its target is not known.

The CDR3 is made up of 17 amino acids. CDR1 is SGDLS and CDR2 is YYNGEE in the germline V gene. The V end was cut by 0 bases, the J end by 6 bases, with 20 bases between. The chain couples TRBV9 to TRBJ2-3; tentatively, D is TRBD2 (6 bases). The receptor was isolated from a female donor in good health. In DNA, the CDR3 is TGTGCCAGCAGCGTAGAGGGAGCGGAGTGGGCGGGGGATACGCAGTATTTT. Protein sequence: CASSVEGAEWAGDTQYF.